What follows is one TCR beta chain and its context. This clone has just one count. Its antigen specificity is not known. Per-base quality was not reported, and no clone a single base away is much larger than it. The data were taken from a study of blood T cell repertoires in COVID-19 (dated by TCRdb to about 2020). About the study as a whole: Samples covering the acute and convalescent phases of COVID-19 were provided by collaborators in the United States, Italy and Spain. The prospective study material was composed of cDNA or gDNA derived from T cells, B-cell-depleted T cells, or PBMCs. Subjects who had been exposed to COVID-19, were actively infected with it, or had recovered from it provided the deeply sampled blood TCRbeta repertoires that made up the dataset. The repertoires were made available in a free public database intended to serve as a resource for research on the immune response to SARS-CoV-2. The samples were drawn from the first 160 participants of the ongoing ImmuneRACE study and from about 1,200 subjects provided by 6 global collaborators. A de-identified subject ID, COVID-19 status, age in years and sex were almost always included in the sample metadata. Where HLA class I and class II types were available, the types were taken from metadata supplied by the sample provider, not from assay-based typing.

The collaborating institutions used their own protocols to collect whole blood in K2EDTA tubes. Collaborator samples were shipped for TCRbeta analysis as frozen whole blood, isolated PBMCs, or DNA extracted from either sample type. TCRbeta CDR3 regions were amplified from genomic DNA using the immunoSEQ Assay, a bias-controlled multiplex PCR. Per the source publication's procedure: The number of nucleated cells in each sample was estimated by amplification of reference gene primers within the assay. Sequence reads were collapsed and filtered to measure the absolute abundance of every unique TCRbeta CDR3 rearrangement. For each sample, productive Simpson clonality was calculated by taking the square root of Simpson's diversity index across productive rearrangements. TCRdb retrieved this table from immuneACCESS and kept in-frame rearrangements only. Not all clones are present; in checked studies, unresolved V genes account for under half, and no reason is known for the remainder. That table supplies the V and J calls and clone size; D and trimming were determined from the DNA. The sample has a few hundred thousand clones on record, approximately 85% of them singletons. Jointly, the top ten make up 9% to 15% of the sample.

The investigation overall reported the following: The amount of clinical and demographic metadata varied by source and participant and was provided uncurated.

Sequencing input: peripheral blood. This sequence originates from a man at least 80 years old with acute or convalescent COVID-19.

CDR3 region: CASSETGLAGGFRHNEQFF. The nucleotide sequence is TGCGCCAGCAGTGAGACGGGACTAGCGGGGGGCTTTCGTCACAATGAGCAGTTCTTC. Recombination joined TRBV10-2 with TRBJ2-1; the junction holds 15 bases that match TRBD2. Taken from cysteine to phenylalanine, the CDR3 has 19 residues. Kept here is only the CDR3 DNA, which spans 57 bases and is read in frame from base 1. As encoded in the germline V gene, CDR1 is WSHSY while CDR2 is SAAADI. V lost 2 bases and J lost 5 bases, and the count of bases not matched to a germline gene is 10.